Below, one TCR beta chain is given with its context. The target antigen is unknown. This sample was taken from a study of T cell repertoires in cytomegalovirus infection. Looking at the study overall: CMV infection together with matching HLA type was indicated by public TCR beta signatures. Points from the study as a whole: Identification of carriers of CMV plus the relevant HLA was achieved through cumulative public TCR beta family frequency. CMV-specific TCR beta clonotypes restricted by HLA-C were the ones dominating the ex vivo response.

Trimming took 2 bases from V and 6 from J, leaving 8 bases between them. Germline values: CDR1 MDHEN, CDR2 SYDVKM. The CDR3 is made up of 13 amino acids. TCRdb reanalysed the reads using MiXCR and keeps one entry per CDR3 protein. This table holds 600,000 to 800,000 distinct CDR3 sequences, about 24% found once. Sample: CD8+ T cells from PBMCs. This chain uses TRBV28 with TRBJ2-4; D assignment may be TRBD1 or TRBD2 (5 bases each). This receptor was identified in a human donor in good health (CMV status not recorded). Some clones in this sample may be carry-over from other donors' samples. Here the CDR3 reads CASSLTGGNIQYF. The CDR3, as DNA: TGTGCCAGCAGTTTAACAGGAGGAAACATTCAGTACTTC. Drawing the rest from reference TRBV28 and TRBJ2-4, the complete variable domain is DVKVTQSSRYLVKRTGEKVFLECVQDMDHENMFWYRQDPGLGLRLIYFSYDVKMKEKGDIPEGYSVSREKKERFSLILESASTNQTSMYLCASSLTGGNIQYFGAGTRLSVL.